This T cell receptor (beta chain) originates from a study of CD8+ T cells in alopecia areata. Overall study results and limits: The link between baseline CD8+ expansion and response remains uncertain with one nonresponder. Tofacitinib significantly decreased scalp clonality and expanded CD8+ clones among top 100. Patients shared TCRs less clearly than mice did, possibly for HLA-related reasons. Many expanded lesional clones persisted during tofacitinib (in both scalp and blood).

Treatment: oral pan-JAK inhibitor, 5-10 mg twice daily. cDNA prepared by RNA extraction and subsequent reverse transcription served as the template for sequencing. Profiling relied on immunoSEQ multiplex PCR, and the TCRdb table lists in-frame clones only, not all of them. The sample holds some 170,000 clones, about 55% seen once. This clone was picked up a small number of times. Its matching antigen is unknown. The TCR comes from a human donor with alopecia areata. Sequenced here: CD8+ T cells sorted from blood, sampled at week 24, from a patient treated with tofacitinib.

In nucleotides, the CDR3 is TGTGCCAGCAGCTCCCGGCAGGGTTCCCACACTGAAGCTTTCTTT. It translates to CASSSRQGSHTEAFF. The chain recombines TRBV7-2 with TRBJ1-1; maybe TRBD1 (5 bases). The V end lost 4 bases, the J end lost 3 bases, and 15 bases lay between the germline ends. The CDR3 has 15 residues. The germline gives CDR1 SGHTA, CDR2 FQGNSA. The entire variable domain, with the rest obtained from reference TRBV7-2 and TRBJ1-1, is as follows: GAGVSQSPSNKVTEKGKDVELRCDPISGHTALYWYRQSLGQGLEFLIYFQGNSAPDKSGLPSDRFSAERTGGSVSTLTIQRTQQEDSAVYLCASSSRQGSHTEAFFGQGTRLTVV.